This T cell receptor beta chain was sequenced in a study of T-cell reconstitution after alpha-beta-depleted transplantation in children. Notes on the study in general: At the one-year point after transplant, T-cell counts and TCRbeta diversity were found to come mostly from T cells that had been newly produced. There were some patients whose high TCRbeta diversity at day 60 came from surviving recipient T cells and thymic progenitors. The study reportedly traced alpha-beta T cells about two months after transplant to several hundred expanded graft clones.

This clonotype occurred many times. The antigen is unknown. This sample's TCRbeta library carried unique molecular identifier barcodes. TCRdb reprocessed the PCR reads with MiXCR, giving one entry per CDR3 protein. The table records approximately 500,000 distinct CDR3 sequences, 10% to 13% of them present only once. The source is a child aged 2-15 years with inherited bone marrow failure, due to receive a stem cell transplant. The input for sequencing was PBMCs, taken before TCRalphabeta/CD19-depleted stem cell transplant.

In nucleotides, the CDR3 is TGCGCCAGCAGCCGCCTGGACATGGGCTATGGCTACACCTTC. Translating it yields CASSRLDMGYGYTF. The J gene is TRBJ1-2, the V gene TRBV4-3, with D possibly matching TRBD1 (5 bases). The germline CDR1 and CDR2 sequences are LGHNA and YSLEER. The V and J ends lost 4 bases and 4 bases respectively, with 13 bases between them. This CDR3 region has 14 residues.